What follows are 32 T cell receptor beta chains derived from one specimen sequenced in a study of human T cells and chemical hapten exposure listed by TCRdb under 2021. In the paper's terms, the time point label means: pre-sensitization, week 0. The treatment or condition label of this sample denotes: therapeutic diphenylcyclopropenone sensitization with weekly scalp DPC. Library preparation was by RACE. TCRdb shows the sequencer as NextSeq 500. Using fastp at Q25 and MiXCR, TCRdb reprocessed the public reads and kept productive beta chains. Merged by CDR3 protein, the rows form single entries marked with the most common genes and DNA. Counted in this sample were some 330,000 distinct CDR3 sequences; roughly 6% of them appeared once. The ten biggest clones cover about 8.2% of the sample. The material sequenced was whole blood, taken in connection with sensitization to the hapten diphenylcyclopropenone (DPC). Source of these receptors: a woman between 18 and 29 years old with alopecia areata. Some clones in this sample may be carry-over from other donors' samples.

V is TRBV6-5 and J is TRBJ1-2, with 10 bases that match TRBD1. CDR1 and CDR2 from the germline V gene are MNHEY and SVGAGI. The CDR3 totals 15 residues. The J segment lost 8 bases and the V segment lost 2 bases, leaving 8 bases of the junction unmatched. CDR3 nucleotide sequence: TGTGCCAGCAGTTACCGGACAGGGGGTAGAGAAGGCTACACCTTC. Protein: CASSYRTGGREGYTF.

The table lists this clonotype with a few counts. The chain couples TRBV5-1 to TRBJ2-5; D is unclear. Germline V gene sequence: CDR1 SGHRS, CDR2 YFSETQ. V was cut by 0 bases and J by 1 base, with 10 bases left in between. This CDR3 has 15 amino acids. The CDR3 region has the DNA TGCGCCAGCAGCTTGGCGACACCGCCCCAAGAGACCCAGTACTTC. This encodes CASSLATPPQETQYF.

The V call is TRBV28, the J call TRBJ2-3, with D perhaps matching TRBD2 (5 bases). Trimming took 2 bases from V and 6 from J, leaving 15 bases between them. The length of the CDR3 is 15 residues. Germline CDR1 reads MDHEN; CDR2 reads SYDVKM. The CDR3 nucleotides read TGTGCCAGCAGTTTAGTACGGGATTCGGTCGATACGCAGTATTTT. Translating gives CASSLVRDSVDTQYF.

The chain employs TRBV10-3 and TRBJ2-5, with D possibly being TRBD1 or TRBD2 (6 bases each). The germline V gene encodes CDR1 ENHRY and CDR2 SYGVKD. Trimming took 3 bases from V and 0 from J, leaving 14 bases between them. The CDR3 spans 16 residues. The CDR3 loop is CAISEKRGRNQETQYF. CDR3 nucleotide sequence: TGTGCCATCAGTGAAAAGAGGGGGAGGAACCAAGAGACCCAGTACTTC.

This clonotype was detected many times. The chain carries TRBV4-3 and TRBJ2-3; TRBD1 is a possible D gene (6 bases). V lost 0 bases to trimming and J lost 1 base, with 14 bases between them. Germline CDR1 is LGHNA and CDR2 is YSLEER. The length of the CDR3 is 17 residues. The CDR3 DNA reads as TGCGCCAGCAGCCAAGATCCCGGGACAACCGGCACAGATACGCAGTATTTT. As protein: CASSQDPGTTGTDTQYF.

The V and J genes are TRBV7-8 and TRBJ2-7, with 8 bases aligning to TRBD1. J gave up 4 bases and V 1 base, and 6 bases lay outside the gene matches. The CDR3 is 15 residues long. CDR1 SGHVS and CDR2 FQNEAQ come from the germline V gene. CDR3: CASSLGTGSPYEQYF. CDR3 coding DNA: TGTGCCAGCAGCTTAGGGACAGGGTCCCCTTACGAGCAGTACTTC. The full variable domain, with the rest looked up from reference TRBV7-8 and TRBJ2-7, is GAGVSQSPRYKVAKRGQDVALRCDPISGHVSLFWYQQALGQGPEFLTYFQNEAQLDKSGLPSDRFFAERPEGSVSTLKIQRTQQEDSAVYLCASSLGTGSPYEQYFGPGTRLTVT.

The chain links TRBV6-4 to TRBJ2-5, with 8 positions matching TRBD2. Germline loops: CDR1 MRHNA, CDR2 SNTAGT. The V gene end was trimmed by 2 bases and the J gene end by 3 bases; junction bases not matched to a gene: 2. The CDR3 totals 14 residues. The CDR3 nucleotides are TGTGCCAGCAGTGACAGTAGCGGGGAAGAGACCCAGTACTTC. Its protein is CASSDSSGEETQYF.

This clonotype was counted ten times or more. The chain links TRBV7-2 to TRBJ2-3; possible D gene TRBD2, 6 bases. There are 17 residues in the CDR3. Per the germline V gene, CDR1 is SGHTA and CDR2 is FQGNSA. V lost 2 bases to trimming and J lost 0 bases, with 15 bases between them. In nucleotides, the CDR3 is TGTGCCAGCAGCTTATTCGGGGGAACGACTAGCACAGATACGCAGTATTTT. This sequence encodes CASSLFGGTTSTDTQYF.

This clonotype was counted a few times. This rearrangement joins TRBV25-1 to TRBJ1-2; 10 bases match TRBD1. From germline, CDR1 is MGHDK and CDR2 SYGVNS. The CDR3 length is 13 residues. V trimming: 5 bases; J trimming: 8 bases; junction bases outside the gene matches: 5. The DNA for the CDR3 is TGTGCCAGCAGTACCGGGACAGGGGACGGCTACACCTTC. As protein: CASSTGTGDGYTF.

The sample holds many counts of this clonotype. The chain is built from TRBV7-6 and TRBJ2-3; TRBD2 agrees at 9 bases. After removal of 6 bases from V and 3 bases from J, the junction contained 10 bases not matched to a gene. Germline lookup yields CDR1 SGHVS and CDR2 FNYEAQ. The CDR3 is 16 residues long. CDR3 bases: TGTGCCAGCAGTTCCCCAGCGGGGGGCACGACAGATACGCAGTATTTT. This codes for CASSSPAGGTTDTQYF.

This clonotype was seen more than once but under ten times. The chain is built from TRBV18 and TRBJ2-3; tentatively, D is TRBD2 (5 bases). The CDR3 spans 16 residues. V lost 5 bases, J lost 4 bases, and 19 bases lay in between. CDR1 and CDR2 from the germline V gene are KGHSH and LQKENI. The CDR3 region is CASSSSVRDQPDTQYF. CDR3 sequence (DNA): TGTGCCAGCTCATCATCGGTGAGGGATCAGCCAGATACGCAGTATTTT.

This clonotype came up many times. This chain connects TRBV9 to TRBJ2-2; the match to TRBD1 covers 7 bases. The CDR3 totals 16 residues. V dropped 0 bases and J dropped 4; count of bases not matched to a gene: 6. Germline V gene data show CDR1 as SGDLS and CDR2 as YYNGEE. Written as DNA, the CDR3 is TGTGCCAGCAGCGTAGGTAACAGGGGTTTCACCGGGGAGCTGTTTTTT. Protein: CASSVGNRGFTGELFF.

This clonotype was found many times. The chain employs TRBV6-2 or TRBV6-3 and TRBJ2-1; TRBD2 aligns across 9 bases. This CDR3 has 19 amino acids. V was pared by 0 bases and J by 0 bases, with 9 bases of the junction left unmatched. Germline loops: CDR1 MNHEY, CDR2 SVGEGT. The CDR3 sequence: CASSYSGLAGTYSYNEQFF. The CDR3 nucleotides read TGTGCCAGCAGTTACTCGGGGCTAGCGGGGACCTACTCCTACAATGAGCAGTTCTTC.

This clonotype came up a few times. This chain uses TRBV5-1 with TRBJ2-6; 11 bases are a match to TRBD1. With 5 bases clipped from V and 5 bases from J, the junction kept 9 bases outside the gene matches. This CDR3 comprises 17 residues. Germline loops: CDR1 SGHRS, CDR2 YFSETQ. The CDR3 here is CASRSGQGGPWANVLTF. The DNA for the CDR3 is TGCGCCAGCAGATCGGGACAGGGGGGCCCCTGGGCCAACGTCCTGACTTTC. Full variable domain (remainder filled in from reference TRBV5-1 and TRBJ2-6): KAGVTQTPRYLIKTRGQQVTLSCSPISGHRSVSWYQQTPGQGLQFLFEYFSETQRNKGNFPGRFSGRQFSNSRSEMNVSTLELGDSALYLCASRSGQGGPWANVLTFGAGSRLTVL.

Ten or more counts support this clonotype. V usage is TRBV6-2 or TRBV6-3 and J usage is TRBJ1-1; TRBD1 matches 7 bases. After removal of 5 bases from V and 0 bases from J, the junction contained 9 bases not matched to a gene. The V gene's germline CDR1 is MNHEY and CDR2 SVGEGT. This CDR3 has 16 residues. The CDR3 here is CASSDDRDVMNTEAFF. CDR3 in DNA: TGTGCCAGCAGTGATGACAGGGATGTTATGAACACTGAAGCTTTCTTT.

The chain combines TRBV14 with TRBJ2-7, with TRBD1 matching 7 bases. Trimming cost V 3 bases and J 2 bases; bases outside gene matches: 7. Germline lookup yields CDR1 SGHDN and CDR2 FVKESK. The CDR3 has 15 residues. The DNA of the CDR3 is TGTGCCAGCAGCCATTGGGGGCAGGGGGCCTACGAGCAGTACTTC. Translated: CASSHWGQGAYEQYF.

This clonotype was picked up many times. The chain joins TRBV5-5 to TRBJ2-5; 8 bases line up with TRBD2. In germline, CDR1 is SGHKS, CDR2 YYEKEE (reference sequence). Trimming cost V 0 bases and J 5 bases; bases outside gene matches: 3. The CDR3 extends over 14 amino acids. The CDR3 bases are TGTGCCAGCAGCTTGGAAGGACTAGCTGAGACCCAGTACTTC. Its translation is CASSLEGLAETQYF.

This chain links TRBV9 with TRBJ2-3; D might be TRBD1 or TRBD2, each matching 5 bases. This CDR3 region has 20 residues. Between the trimmed V and J ends, which lost 3 bases and 2 bases, there was a span of 28 bases. CDR1 is SGDLS, CDR2 YYNGEE, per germline. CDR3 residues: CASSGTSPGSTGIYTDTQYF. Here the CDR3 DNA reads TGTGCCAGCAGCGGGACAAGTCCAGGGAGTACGGGGATTTACACAGATACGCAGTATTTT.

This clonotype occurred a few times. The chain is built from TRBV29-1 and TRBJ1-5, with TRBD1 identical over 7 bases. V dropped 4 bases and J dropped 5; count of bases not matched to a gene: 5. Germline V CDR1 and CDR2: SQVTM, ANQGSEA. This CDR3 spans 13 amino acids. The CDR3 DNA reads TGCAGCGTTGCAGGGGGTGGAGATCAGCCCCAGCATTTT. Protein: CSVAGGGDQPQHF.

The rearrangement uses TRBV6-2 or TRBV6-3 and TRBJ1-1; D remains ambiguous. The CDR3 has 13 amino acids. Germline V lookup: CDR1 MNHEY, CDR2 SVGEGT. The ends were cut back, 4 bases at V and 5 bases at J, with 11 bases in the middle. CDR3: CASSFGERTEAFF. CDR3 DNA sequence: TGTGCCAGCAGTTTTGGGGAGAGGACTGAAGCTTTCTTT.

This clonotype was found a few times. This chain links TRBV5-6 with TRBJ2-3; the match to TRBD2 covers 8 bases. Germline V lookup: CDR1 SGHDT, CDR2 YYEEEE. V dropped 4 bases and J dropped 6; count of bases not matched to a gene: 10. The CDR3 runs to 15 residues. The CDR3: CASSRAGTSYDTQYF. DNA for the CDR3: TGTGCCAGCAGCCGGGCCGGGACTAGTTACGATACGCAGTATTTT.

This clonotype appeared a few times. The chain carries TRBV6-5 and TRBJ1-5, with D uncertain. CDR1 and CDR2 (germline): MNHEY, SVGAGI. The germline V and J ends were trimmed by 8 bases and 1 base, with 9 bases remaining between them. The CDR3 consists of 13 residues. As DNA, the CDR3 is TGTGCCAGCGCGAGAAGGAGCAATCAGCCCCAGCATTTT. Amino acids: CASARRSNQPQHF.

This clonotype has a count of ten or more. CDR3 sequence reads: CASSPYSSGGTDTQYF. The DNA of the CDR3 is TGTGCCAGCAGCCCCTACTCTAGCGGGGGAACAGATACGCAGTATTTT. The chain has TRBV3-1 and TRBJ2-3; 10 nucleotides line up with TRBD2. The CDR3 runs to 16 residues. Germline V gene lookup returns CDR1 LGHDT and CDR2 YNNKEL (reference sequence). After removal of 4 bases from V and 3 bases from J, the junction contained 7 bases not matched to a gene.

This clonotype was detected only once. The gene calls are TRBV20-1 and TRBJ1-3; D gene unclear. The CDR3 length is 14 residues. Germline CDR1 reads DFQATT; CDR2 reads SNEGSKA (reference sequence). With 6 bases removed from V and 1 base from J, the gap between germline ends came to 13 bases. The CDR3 region is CSASPGRSGNTIYF. CDR3 coding DNA: TGCAGTGCGAGCCCTGGACGATCTGGAAACACCATATATTTT.

This clonotype appeared many times. The rearrangement uses TRBV9 and TRBJ1-1; no firm D call. In germline, CDR1 is SGDLS, CDR2 YYNGEE. Trimming pared 2 bases from V and 1 base from J, leaving 9 bases between. This CDR3 is built from 14 residues. The CDR3 loop reads CASSVHEANTEAFF. CDR3 DNA: TGTGCCAGCAGCGTTCACGAGGCGAACACTGAAGCTTTCTTT. The entire variable domain, with the rest obtained from reference TRBV9 and TRBJ1-1, is as follows: DSGVTQTPKHLITATGQRVTLRCSPRSGDLSVYWYQQSLDQGLQFLIQYYNGEERAKGNILERFSAQQFPDLHSELNLSSLELGDSALYFCASSVHEANTEAFFGQGTRLTVV.

This clonotype was seen a handful of times. The gene calls are TRBV25-1 and TRBJ1-5; 10 bases align to TRBD1. The V and J ends lost 5 bases and 7 bases, in that order; junction bases with no gene match: 5. The CDR3 contains 14 residues. Germline V gives CDR1 MGHDK, CDR2 SYGVNS. CDR3 nucleotide sequence: TGTGCCAGCAGTCCATCGACAGGGGGCCAGCCCCAGCATTTT. It translates to CASSPSTGGQPQHF.

The V and J genes are TRBV7-2 and TRBJ2-6; 10 bases align to TRBD2. The CDR3 loop spans 18 amino acids. Germline V gene sequence: CDR1 SGHTA, CDR2 FQGNSA. V lost 5 bases and J lost 4; bases outside the gene matches: 11. CDR3 in DNA: TGTGCCAGCAGCCTAAGGACTAGCGGACCCTCGGGGGCCAACGTCCTGACTTTC. Protein: CASSLRTSGPSGANVLTF.

In its sample, this clonotype was seen a few times. The chain carries TRBV3-1 and TRBJ1-4; no reliable D call. Trimming left V 1 base short and J 5 bases short, with 11 bases between. Germline-derived CDR1 and CDR2 are LGHDT and YNNKEL (reference sequence). The CDR3 is made up of 15 amino acids. CDR3 in DNA: TGTGCCAGCAGCCAAGGGGGAAGTGGCAATGAAAAACTGTTTTTT. It translates to CASSQGGSGNEKLFF.

The chain combines TRBV4-2 with TRBJ1-2, with TRBD1 matching 7 bases. This CDR3 region has 15 residues. Trimming removed 4 bases from V and 2 bases from J; junction bases left unmatched: 7. Looked up from germline, CDR1 is LGHNA and CDR2 is YNFKEQ. The CDR3 sequence is CASSLSDRKNYGYTF. CDR3 coding DNA: TGTGCCAGCAGCCTTTCGGACAGGAAAAACTATGGCTACACCTTC.

This clonotype was seen at least ten times. The chain employs TRBV28 and TRBJ2-3, with D perhaps given as TRBD1 or TRBD2 (5 bases each). Germline CDR1 is MDHEN and CDR2 is SYDVKM. V shed 3 bases and J shed 8 bases, with 9 bases lying between them. The CDR3 consists of 12 residues. Here the CDR3 DNA reads TGTGCCAGCAGTTTGAGGGGAAGTACGCAGTATTTT. The encoded protein is CASSLRGSTQYF.

This clonotype occurred many times. This chain uses TRBV6-2 or TRBV6-3 with TRBJ2-7, with 8 positions matching TRBD1. Trimming cost V 5 bases and J 1 base; bases outside gene matches: 10. Germline CDR1 reads MNHEY; CDR2 reads SVGEGT. This CDR3 region has 16 residues. The CDR3 coding sequence is TGTGCCAGCAGTGATTTTGGACAGGGACGGTCCTACGAGCAGTACTTC. The encoded protein is CASSDFGQGRSYEQYF.

The chain recombines TRBV3-1 with TRBJ2-2, with D possibly TRBD1 on 5 matching bases. Trimming stripped 1 base from V and 4 bases from J, with 7 bases between. Germline V gives CDR1 LGHDT, CDR2 YNNKEL (reference sequence). The CDR3 has 14 residues. As DNA, the CDR3 is TGTGCCAGCAGCCAAGTCAGGGCCACCGGGGAGCTGTTTTTT. Protein sequence: CASSQVRATGELFF.